This T cell receptor beta chain is drawn from a study of shared clonotypes between healthy human individuals (TCRdb year 2020). Describing the broader study: The cohort comprised two women and a few men aged 18 to 49 years. Per donor, three plates each were used for CD4 naive and CD4 memory, two for CD8 naive, and one for CD8 memory. To estimate repertoire size and how much clonotype sharing occurs between individuals, the study deeply sequenced the blood TCR repertoires of five healthy adults. Libraries were prepared and TCR repertoires were sequenced by different laboratories using diverse techniques, in order to increase sequencing depth and limit assay-specific biases. Per donor, leukapheresis produced somewhere between about 0.85 and 9.5 billion PBMCs.

Overall study outcomes, separate from this receptor: Because the study included a small number of donors, the genetic and exposure-history diversity represented was limited. Based on pairwise subsampling, the degree of clonotype sharing among donors was expected to be affected by sequencing depth. Sampling was restricted to blood, and TCR repertoires in tissue are likely to differ from TCR repertoires in blood. Even with the large sequencing depth, rarefaction of the sorted-subset datasets indicated that sequencing was incomplete. Clonotypes shared by all four sorted-subset donors showed higher generation probabilities than non-shared clonotypes. Sharing across several donors was observed for around 4.8% of naive CD4, about 3.2% of naive CD8, around 2.5% of memory CD4, and around 0.42% of memory CD8 clonotypes. Naive subsets generally had larger estimated clonotype richness than memory subsets.

About this clone: Its antigen is currently not known. A much larger clone lies one base from this, so it may be a read error.

The donors were healthy, HIV-negative adults with no recently reported acute infections or vaccinations. All donors were Caucasian adults living in Nashville, Tennessee, USA. Magnetic negative selection was used to enrich CD4+ T cells, after which naive cells were positively selected on CD45RA and the negative fraction became the memory subset. Blood was obtained by leukapheresis, after which PBMCs were separated by Ficoll-Histopaque density gradient centrifugation and cryopreserved in liquid nitrogen vapor phase. Analytical flow cytometry was used to check the purity and quantity of every magnetically sorted T cell population. Genomic DNA was isolated from every sorted fraction and measured by UV absorbance on a Nanodrop 2000c. The germline V gene specifies SGHVS as CDR1 and FNYEAQ as CDR2. The CDR3 measures 15 amino acids from cysteine to phenylalanine. Here the CDR3 DNA is all that survives: 45 bases in frame from base 1.

Using the deep immunoSEQ assay, multiplex PCR amplified TCR CDR3 regions from genomic DNA. Extracted genomic DNA from each cell subset was spread evenly across all wells of several immunoSEQ 96-well plates, with each plate serving as a replicate. Each replicate PCR for sorted subsets received approximately 200 ng genomic DNA, equal to 30,000 or so T cell genomes. The purified libraries were quantified using a Qubit 3.0 fluorometer, sized with a Bioanalyzer 2100, and then quantified again using the KAPA Library Quantification kit. Every immunoSEQ 96-well plate was sequenced on a separate single-read 150-cycle Illumina NextSeq 550 flow cell. The study's own analysis went as follows. Because the immunoSEQ output included only junctional sequences and no quality scores, the filtering could not be the same as the filtering used for full-length reads. Sequences were annotated with PyIR, a Python wrapper for IgBLAST v1.9, using IMGT germline references to assign V/J genes and CDR3. Any read was removed if the V/J assignment was weak (E-value above 1e-6), the CDR3 was missing, or the read contained stop codons, out-of-frame junctions, or ambiguous translated residues. V3J clonotypes were defined by identical inferred V gene, J gene, and CDR3 amino acid sequence. Percentage overlap between repertoires was calculated by dividing the number of shared unique clonotypes by the size of the smaller repertoire. Repertoire richness was assessed with RTK rarefaction, the Chao1 estimator, and Recon v2.1 estimates of unobserved clonotypes. For all TCRbeta clonotypes obtained by the gDNA method from four donors, generation probabilities were computed with OLGA. Entries here come from immuneACCESS through TCRdb and include only in-frame sequences with V and J called. Some clones fail to appear in such tables; in the studies checked, an unresolved V gene covers under half of the shortfall, and the cause of the remainder is unknown. Clonal size and the V and J genes are those of that table, whereas D and trimming came from the DNA. A total of over a million clones appear in this sample, around 82% of them only once. About 0.52% of the sample rests with the top ten.

Source material: memory CD4+ T cells from PBMCs. Interpreted using the paper, the cell subset or site label stands for: CD45RA-negative fraction. The rearrangement joined TRBV7-6 to TRBJ2-7, with 8 bases in between that match TRBD2. The TCR originated in a man aged 18-30 years in good health. Some clones in this sample may be carry-over from other donors' samples. The DNA is as follows: TGTGCCAGCAGCCTAACCACCAGCGGGAGTTACGAGCAGCACTTC. Its product reads: CASSLTTSGSYEQHF.